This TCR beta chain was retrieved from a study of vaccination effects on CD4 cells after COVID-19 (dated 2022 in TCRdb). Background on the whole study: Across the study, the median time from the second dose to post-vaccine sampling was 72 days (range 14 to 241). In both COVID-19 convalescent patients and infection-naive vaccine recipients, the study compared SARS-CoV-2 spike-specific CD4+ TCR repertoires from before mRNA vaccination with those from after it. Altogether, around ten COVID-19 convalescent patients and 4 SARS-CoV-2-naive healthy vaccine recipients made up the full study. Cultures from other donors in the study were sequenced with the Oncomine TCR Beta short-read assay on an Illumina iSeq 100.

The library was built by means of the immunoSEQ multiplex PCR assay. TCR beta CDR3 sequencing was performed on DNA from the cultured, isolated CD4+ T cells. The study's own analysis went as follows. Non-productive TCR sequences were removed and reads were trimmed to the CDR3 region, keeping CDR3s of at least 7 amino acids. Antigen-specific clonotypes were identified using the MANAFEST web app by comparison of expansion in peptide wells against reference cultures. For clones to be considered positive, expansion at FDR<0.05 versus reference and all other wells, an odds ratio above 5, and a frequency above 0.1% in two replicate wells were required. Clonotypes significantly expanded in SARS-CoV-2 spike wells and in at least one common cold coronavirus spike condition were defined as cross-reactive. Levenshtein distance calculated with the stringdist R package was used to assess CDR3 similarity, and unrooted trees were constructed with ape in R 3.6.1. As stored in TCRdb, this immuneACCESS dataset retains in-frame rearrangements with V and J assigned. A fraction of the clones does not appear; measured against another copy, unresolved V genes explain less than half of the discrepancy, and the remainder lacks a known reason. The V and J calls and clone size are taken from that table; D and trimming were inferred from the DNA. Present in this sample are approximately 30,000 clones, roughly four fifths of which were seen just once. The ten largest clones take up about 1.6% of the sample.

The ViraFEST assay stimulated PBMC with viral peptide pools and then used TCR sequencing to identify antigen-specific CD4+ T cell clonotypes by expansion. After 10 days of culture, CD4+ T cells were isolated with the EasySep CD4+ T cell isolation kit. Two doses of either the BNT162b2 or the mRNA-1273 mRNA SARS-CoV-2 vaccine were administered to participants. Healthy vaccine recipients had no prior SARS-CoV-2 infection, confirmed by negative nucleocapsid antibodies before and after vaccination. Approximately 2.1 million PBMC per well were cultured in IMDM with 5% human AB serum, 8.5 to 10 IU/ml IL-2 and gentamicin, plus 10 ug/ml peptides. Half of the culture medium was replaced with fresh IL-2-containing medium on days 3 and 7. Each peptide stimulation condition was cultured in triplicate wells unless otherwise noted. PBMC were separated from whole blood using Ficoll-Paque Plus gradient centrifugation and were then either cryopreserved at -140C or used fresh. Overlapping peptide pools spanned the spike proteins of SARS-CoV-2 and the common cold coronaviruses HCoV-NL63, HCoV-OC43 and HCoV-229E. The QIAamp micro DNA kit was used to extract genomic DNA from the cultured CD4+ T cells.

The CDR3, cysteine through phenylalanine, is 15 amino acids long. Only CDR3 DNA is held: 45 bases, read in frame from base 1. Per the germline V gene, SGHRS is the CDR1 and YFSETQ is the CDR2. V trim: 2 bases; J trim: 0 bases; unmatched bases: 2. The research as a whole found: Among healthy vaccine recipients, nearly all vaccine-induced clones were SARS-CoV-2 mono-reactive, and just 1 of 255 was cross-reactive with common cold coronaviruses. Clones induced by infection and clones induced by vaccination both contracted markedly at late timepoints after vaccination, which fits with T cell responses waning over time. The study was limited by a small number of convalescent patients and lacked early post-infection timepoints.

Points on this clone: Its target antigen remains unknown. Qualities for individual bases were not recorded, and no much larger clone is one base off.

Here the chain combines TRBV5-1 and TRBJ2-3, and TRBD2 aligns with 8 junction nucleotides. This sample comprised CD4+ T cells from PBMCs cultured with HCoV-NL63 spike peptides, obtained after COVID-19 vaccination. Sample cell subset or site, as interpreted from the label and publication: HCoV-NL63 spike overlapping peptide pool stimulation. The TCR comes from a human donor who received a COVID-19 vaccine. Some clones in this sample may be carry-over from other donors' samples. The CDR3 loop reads CASSFTSGSTDTQYF. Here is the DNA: TGCGCCAGCAGCTTTACTAGCGGTAGCACAGATACGCAGTATTTT.